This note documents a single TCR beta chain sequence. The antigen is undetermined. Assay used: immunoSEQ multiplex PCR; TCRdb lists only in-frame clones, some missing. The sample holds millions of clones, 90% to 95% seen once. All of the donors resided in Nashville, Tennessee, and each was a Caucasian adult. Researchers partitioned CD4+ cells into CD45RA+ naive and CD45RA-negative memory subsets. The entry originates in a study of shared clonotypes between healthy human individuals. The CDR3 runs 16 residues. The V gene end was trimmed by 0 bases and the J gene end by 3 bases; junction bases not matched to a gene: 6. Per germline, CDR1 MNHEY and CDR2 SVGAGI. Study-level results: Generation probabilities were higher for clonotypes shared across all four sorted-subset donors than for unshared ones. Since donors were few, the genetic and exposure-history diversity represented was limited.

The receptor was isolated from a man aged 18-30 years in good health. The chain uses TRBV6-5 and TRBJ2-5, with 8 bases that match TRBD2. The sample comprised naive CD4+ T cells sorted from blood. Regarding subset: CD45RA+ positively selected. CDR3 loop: CASSYSGTRGEETQYF. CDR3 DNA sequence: TGTGCCAGCAGTTACTCCGGGACTAGAGGGGAAGAGACCCAGTACTTC.